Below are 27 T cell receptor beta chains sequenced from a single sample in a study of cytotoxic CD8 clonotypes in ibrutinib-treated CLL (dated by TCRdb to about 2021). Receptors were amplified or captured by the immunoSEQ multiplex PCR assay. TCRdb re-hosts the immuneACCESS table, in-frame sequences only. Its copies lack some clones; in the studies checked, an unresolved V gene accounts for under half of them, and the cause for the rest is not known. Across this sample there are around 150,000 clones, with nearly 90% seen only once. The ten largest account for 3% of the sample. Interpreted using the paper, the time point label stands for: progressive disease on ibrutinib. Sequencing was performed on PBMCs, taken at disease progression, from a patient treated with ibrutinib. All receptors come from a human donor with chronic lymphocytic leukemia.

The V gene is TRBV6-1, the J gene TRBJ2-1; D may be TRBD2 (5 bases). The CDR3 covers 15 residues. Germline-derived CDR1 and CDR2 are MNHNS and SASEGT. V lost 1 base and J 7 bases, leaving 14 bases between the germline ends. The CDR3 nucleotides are TGTGCCAGCAGTGAAGGTTTACTAGTATGGAATGAGCAGTTCTTC. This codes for CASSEGLLVWNEQFF.

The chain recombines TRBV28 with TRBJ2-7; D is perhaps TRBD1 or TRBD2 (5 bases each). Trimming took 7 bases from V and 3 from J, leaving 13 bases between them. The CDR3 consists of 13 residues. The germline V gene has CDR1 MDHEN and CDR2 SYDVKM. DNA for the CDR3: TGTGCCAGCACCGTGGGACCCCTCTACGAGCAGTACTTC. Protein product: CASTVGPLYEQYF.

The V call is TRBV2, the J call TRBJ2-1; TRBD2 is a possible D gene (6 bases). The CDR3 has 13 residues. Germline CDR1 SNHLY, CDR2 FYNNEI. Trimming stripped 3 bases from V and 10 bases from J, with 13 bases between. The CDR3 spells CASSEGDWNEQFF. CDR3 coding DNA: TGTGCCAGCAGTGAGGGGGACTGGAACGAGCAGTTCTTC. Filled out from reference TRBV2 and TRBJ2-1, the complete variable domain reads EPEVTQTPSHQVTQMGQEVILRCVPISNHLYFYWYRQILGQKVEFLVSFYNNEISEKSEIFDDQFSVERPDGSNFTLKIRSTKLEDSAMYFCASSEGDWNEQFFGPGTRLTVL.

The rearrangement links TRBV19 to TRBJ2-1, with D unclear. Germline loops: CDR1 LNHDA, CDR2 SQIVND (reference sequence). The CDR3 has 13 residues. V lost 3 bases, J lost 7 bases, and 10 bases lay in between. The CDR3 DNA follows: TGTGCCAGTAGTATTACGTCGCCTAATGAGCAGTTCTTC. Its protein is CASSITSPNEQFF.

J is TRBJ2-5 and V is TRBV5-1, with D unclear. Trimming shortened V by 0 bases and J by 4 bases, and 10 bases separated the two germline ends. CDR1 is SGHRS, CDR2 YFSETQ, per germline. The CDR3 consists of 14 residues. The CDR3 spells CASSLGPGGETQYF. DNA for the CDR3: TGCGCCAGCAGCTTGGGGCCGGGTGGAGAGACCCAGTACTTC.

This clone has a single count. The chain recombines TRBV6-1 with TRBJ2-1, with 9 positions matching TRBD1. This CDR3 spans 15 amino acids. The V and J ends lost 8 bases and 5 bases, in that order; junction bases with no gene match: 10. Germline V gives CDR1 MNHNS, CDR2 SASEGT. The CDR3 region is CASGWDRVIDNEQFF. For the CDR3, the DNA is TGTGCCAGCGGTTGGGACAGGGTAATTGACAATGAGCAGTTCTTC.

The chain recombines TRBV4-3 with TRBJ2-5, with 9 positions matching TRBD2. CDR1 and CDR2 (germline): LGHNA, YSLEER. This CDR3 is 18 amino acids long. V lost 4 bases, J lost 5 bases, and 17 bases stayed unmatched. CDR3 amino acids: CASSRLLAGPPYAETQYF. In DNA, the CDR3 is TGCGCCAGCAGCCGCTTACTAGCGGGTCCACCGTACGCGGAGACCCAGTACTTC.

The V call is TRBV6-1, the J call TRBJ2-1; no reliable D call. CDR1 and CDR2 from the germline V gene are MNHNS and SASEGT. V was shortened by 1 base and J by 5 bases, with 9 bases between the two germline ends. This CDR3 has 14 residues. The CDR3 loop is CASSEVRSNNEQFF. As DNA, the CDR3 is TGTGCCAGCAGTGAAGTTAGGTCTAACAATGAGCAGTTCTTC.

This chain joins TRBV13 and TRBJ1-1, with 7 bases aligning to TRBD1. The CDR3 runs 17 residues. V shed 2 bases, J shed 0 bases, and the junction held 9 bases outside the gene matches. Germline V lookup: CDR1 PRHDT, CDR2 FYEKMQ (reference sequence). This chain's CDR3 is CASSLRPDRWVNTEAFF. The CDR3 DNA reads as TGTGCCAGCAGCTTAAGGCCGGACAGGTGGGTGAACACTGAAGCTTTCTTT. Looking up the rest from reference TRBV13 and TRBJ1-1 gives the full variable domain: AAGVIQSPRHLIKEKRETATLKCYPIPRHDTVYWYQQGPGQDPQFLISFYEKMQSDKGSIPDRFSAQQFSDYHSELNMSSLELGDSALYFCASSLRPDRWVNTEAFFGQGTRLTVV.

The CDR3 sequence: CASSIGLDSYNEQFF. In nucleotides, the CDR3 is TGTGCCAGCAGCATAGGACTTGACTCCTACAATGAGCAGTTCTTC. V usage is TRBV9 and J usage is TRBJ2-1; D might be TRBD2 (5 bases). This CDR3 contains 15 residues. The V gene lost 4 bases and the J gene lost 0 bases, with 11 bases spanning the gap. Germline V gene sequence: CDR1 SGDLS, CDR2 YYNGEE.

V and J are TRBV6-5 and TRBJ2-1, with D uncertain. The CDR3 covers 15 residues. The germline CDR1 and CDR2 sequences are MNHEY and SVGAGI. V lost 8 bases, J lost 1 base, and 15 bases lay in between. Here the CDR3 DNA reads TGTGCCAGCTCTCTCACGCGGCGGTCCTACAATGAGCAGTTCTTC. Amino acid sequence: CASSLTRRSYNEQFF.

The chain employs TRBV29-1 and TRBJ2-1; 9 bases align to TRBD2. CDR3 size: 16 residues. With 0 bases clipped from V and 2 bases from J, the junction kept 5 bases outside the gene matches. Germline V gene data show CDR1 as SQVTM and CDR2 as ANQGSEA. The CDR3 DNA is TGCAGCGTTGAAGATCCCCTAGCGGGGCCCTACAATGAGCAGTTCTTC. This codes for CSVEDPLAGPYNEQFF.

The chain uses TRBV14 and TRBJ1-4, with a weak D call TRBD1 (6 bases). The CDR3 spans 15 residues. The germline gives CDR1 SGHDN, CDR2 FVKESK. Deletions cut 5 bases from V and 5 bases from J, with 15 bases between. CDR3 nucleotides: TGTGCCAGCAGCTCCCGGCAGGGGACAAATGAAAAACTGTTTTTT. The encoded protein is CASSSRQGTNEKLFF.

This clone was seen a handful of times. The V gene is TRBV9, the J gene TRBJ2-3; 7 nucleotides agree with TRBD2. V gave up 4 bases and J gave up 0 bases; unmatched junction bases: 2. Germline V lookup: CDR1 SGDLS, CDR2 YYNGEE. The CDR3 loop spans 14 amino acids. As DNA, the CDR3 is TGTGCCAGCAGCCATAGCGGGAGCACAGATACGCAGTATTTT. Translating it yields CASSHSGSTDTQYF. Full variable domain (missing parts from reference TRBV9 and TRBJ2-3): DSGVTQTPKHLITATGQRVTLRCSPRSGDLSVYWYQQSLDQGLQFLIQYYNGEERAKGNILERFSAQQFPDLHSELNLSSLELGDSALYFCASSHSGSTDTQYFGPGTRLTVL.

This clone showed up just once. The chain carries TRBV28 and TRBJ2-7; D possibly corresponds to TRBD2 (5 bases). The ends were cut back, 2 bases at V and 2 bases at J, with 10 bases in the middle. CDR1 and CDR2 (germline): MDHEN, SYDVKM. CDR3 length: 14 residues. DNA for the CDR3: TGTGCCAGCAGTTTAGCGGGCCCGACCTACGAGCAGTACTTC. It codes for CASSLAGPTYEQYF.

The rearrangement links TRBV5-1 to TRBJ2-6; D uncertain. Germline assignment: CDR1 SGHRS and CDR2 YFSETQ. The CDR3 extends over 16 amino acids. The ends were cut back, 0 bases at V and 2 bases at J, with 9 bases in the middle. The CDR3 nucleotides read TGCGCCAGCAGCTTGGACATCGGGCCTGGGGCCAACGTCCTGACTTTC. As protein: CASSLDIGPGANVLTF.

CDR3 loop: CATATRGEGANQPQHF. The DNA for the CDR3 is TGTGCCACCGCTACTAGGGGCGAAGGGGCAAATCAGCCCCAGCATTTT. This rearrangement joins TRBV19 to TRBJ1-5; D is perhaps TRBD1 (5 bases). Germline V gene sequence: CDR1 LNHDA, CDR2 SQIVND (reference sequence). V was clipped by 10 bases and J by 4 bases, with 23 bases between them. This CDR3 has 16 residues.

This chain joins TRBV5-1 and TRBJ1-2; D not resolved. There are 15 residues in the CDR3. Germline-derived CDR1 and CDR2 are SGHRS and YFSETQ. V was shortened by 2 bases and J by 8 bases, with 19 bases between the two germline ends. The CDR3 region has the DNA TGCGCCAGCAGCTTCGGCACAAATCCTATGGGCGGCTACACCTTC. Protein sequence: CASSFGTNPMGGYTF. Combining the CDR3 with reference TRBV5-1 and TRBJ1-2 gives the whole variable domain KAGVTQTPRYLIKTRGQQVTLSCSPISGHRSVSWYQQTPGQGLQFLFEYFSETQRNKGNFPGRFSGRQFSNSRSEMNVSTLELGDSALYLCASSFGTNPMGGYTFGSGTRLTVV.

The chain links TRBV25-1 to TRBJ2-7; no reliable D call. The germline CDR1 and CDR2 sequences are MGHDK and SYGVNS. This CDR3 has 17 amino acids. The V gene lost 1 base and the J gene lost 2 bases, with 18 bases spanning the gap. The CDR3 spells CASSELLHVDGAYEQYF. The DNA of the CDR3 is TGTGCCAGCAGTGAATTACTGCATGTGGACGGAGCCTACGAGCAGTACTTC.

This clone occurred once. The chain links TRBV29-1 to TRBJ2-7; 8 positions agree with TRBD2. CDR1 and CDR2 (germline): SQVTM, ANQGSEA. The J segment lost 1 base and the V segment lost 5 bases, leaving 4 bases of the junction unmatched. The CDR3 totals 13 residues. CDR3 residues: CSVPAGASYEQYF. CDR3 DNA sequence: TGCAGCGTTCCAGCGGGGGCATCCTACGAGCAGTACTTC.

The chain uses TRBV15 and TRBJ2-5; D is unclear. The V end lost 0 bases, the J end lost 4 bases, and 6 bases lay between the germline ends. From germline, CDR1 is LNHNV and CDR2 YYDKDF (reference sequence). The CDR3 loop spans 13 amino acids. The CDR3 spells CATSRERAETQYF. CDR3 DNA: TGTGCCACCAGCAGAGAGCGTGCAGAGACCCAGTACTTC.

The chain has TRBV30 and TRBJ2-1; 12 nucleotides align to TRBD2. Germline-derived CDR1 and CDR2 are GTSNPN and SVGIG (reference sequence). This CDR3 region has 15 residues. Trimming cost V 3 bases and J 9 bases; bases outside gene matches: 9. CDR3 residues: CAWRSGLAGSSEQFF. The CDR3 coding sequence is TGTGCCTGGAGATCAGGACTAGCGGGATCGAGTGAGCAGTTCTTC.

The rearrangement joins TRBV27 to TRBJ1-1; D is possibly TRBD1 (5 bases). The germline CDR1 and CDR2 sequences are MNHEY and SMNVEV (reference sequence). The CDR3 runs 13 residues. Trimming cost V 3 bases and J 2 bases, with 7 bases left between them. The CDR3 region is CASSLTDNTEAFF. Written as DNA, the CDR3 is TGTGCCAGCAGTTTGACAGATAACACTGAAGCTTTCTTT.

The CDR3 coding sequence is TGTGCCAGCAGTTACTCCGGGACACCCCGACTCAATGAGCAGTTCTTC. Its protein is CASSYSGTPRLNEQFF. The chain joins TRBV6-5 to TRBJ2-1, with TRBD1 as a possible D gene (6 bases). The ends were cut back, 0 bases at V and 6 bases at J, with 15 bases in the middle. Germline loops: CDR1 MNHEY, CDR2 SVGAGI. The CDR3 is 16 residues long.

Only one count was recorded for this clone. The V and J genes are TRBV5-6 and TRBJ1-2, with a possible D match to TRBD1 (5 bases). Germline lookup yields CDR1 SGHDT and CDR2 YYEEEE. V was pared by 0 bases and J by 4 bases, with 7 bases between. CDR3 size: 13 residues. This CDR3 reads CASSLGGSYGYTF. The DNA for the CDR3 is TGTGCCAGCAGCTTGGGGGGGAGCTATGGCTACACCTTC.

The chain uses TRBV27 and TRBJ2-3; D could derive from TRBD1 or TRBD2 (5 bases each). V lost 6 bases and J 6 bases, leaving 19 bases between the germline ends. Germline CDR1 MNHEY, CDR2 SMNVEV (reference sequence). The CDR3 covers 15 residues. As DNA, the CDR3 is TGTGCCAGCAGGGCCAGCTGGGGACCGGGCGATACGCAGTATTTT. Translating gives CASRASWGPGDTQYF.

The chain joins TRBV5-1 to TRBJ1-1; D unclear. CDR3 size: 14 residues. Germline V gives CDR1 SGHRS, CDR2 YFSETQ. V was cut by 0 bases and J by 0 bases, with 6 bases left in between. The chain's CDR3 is CASSLGNMNTEAFF. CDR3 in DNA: TGCGCCAGCAGCTTGGGAAACATGAACACTGAAGCTTTCTTT.